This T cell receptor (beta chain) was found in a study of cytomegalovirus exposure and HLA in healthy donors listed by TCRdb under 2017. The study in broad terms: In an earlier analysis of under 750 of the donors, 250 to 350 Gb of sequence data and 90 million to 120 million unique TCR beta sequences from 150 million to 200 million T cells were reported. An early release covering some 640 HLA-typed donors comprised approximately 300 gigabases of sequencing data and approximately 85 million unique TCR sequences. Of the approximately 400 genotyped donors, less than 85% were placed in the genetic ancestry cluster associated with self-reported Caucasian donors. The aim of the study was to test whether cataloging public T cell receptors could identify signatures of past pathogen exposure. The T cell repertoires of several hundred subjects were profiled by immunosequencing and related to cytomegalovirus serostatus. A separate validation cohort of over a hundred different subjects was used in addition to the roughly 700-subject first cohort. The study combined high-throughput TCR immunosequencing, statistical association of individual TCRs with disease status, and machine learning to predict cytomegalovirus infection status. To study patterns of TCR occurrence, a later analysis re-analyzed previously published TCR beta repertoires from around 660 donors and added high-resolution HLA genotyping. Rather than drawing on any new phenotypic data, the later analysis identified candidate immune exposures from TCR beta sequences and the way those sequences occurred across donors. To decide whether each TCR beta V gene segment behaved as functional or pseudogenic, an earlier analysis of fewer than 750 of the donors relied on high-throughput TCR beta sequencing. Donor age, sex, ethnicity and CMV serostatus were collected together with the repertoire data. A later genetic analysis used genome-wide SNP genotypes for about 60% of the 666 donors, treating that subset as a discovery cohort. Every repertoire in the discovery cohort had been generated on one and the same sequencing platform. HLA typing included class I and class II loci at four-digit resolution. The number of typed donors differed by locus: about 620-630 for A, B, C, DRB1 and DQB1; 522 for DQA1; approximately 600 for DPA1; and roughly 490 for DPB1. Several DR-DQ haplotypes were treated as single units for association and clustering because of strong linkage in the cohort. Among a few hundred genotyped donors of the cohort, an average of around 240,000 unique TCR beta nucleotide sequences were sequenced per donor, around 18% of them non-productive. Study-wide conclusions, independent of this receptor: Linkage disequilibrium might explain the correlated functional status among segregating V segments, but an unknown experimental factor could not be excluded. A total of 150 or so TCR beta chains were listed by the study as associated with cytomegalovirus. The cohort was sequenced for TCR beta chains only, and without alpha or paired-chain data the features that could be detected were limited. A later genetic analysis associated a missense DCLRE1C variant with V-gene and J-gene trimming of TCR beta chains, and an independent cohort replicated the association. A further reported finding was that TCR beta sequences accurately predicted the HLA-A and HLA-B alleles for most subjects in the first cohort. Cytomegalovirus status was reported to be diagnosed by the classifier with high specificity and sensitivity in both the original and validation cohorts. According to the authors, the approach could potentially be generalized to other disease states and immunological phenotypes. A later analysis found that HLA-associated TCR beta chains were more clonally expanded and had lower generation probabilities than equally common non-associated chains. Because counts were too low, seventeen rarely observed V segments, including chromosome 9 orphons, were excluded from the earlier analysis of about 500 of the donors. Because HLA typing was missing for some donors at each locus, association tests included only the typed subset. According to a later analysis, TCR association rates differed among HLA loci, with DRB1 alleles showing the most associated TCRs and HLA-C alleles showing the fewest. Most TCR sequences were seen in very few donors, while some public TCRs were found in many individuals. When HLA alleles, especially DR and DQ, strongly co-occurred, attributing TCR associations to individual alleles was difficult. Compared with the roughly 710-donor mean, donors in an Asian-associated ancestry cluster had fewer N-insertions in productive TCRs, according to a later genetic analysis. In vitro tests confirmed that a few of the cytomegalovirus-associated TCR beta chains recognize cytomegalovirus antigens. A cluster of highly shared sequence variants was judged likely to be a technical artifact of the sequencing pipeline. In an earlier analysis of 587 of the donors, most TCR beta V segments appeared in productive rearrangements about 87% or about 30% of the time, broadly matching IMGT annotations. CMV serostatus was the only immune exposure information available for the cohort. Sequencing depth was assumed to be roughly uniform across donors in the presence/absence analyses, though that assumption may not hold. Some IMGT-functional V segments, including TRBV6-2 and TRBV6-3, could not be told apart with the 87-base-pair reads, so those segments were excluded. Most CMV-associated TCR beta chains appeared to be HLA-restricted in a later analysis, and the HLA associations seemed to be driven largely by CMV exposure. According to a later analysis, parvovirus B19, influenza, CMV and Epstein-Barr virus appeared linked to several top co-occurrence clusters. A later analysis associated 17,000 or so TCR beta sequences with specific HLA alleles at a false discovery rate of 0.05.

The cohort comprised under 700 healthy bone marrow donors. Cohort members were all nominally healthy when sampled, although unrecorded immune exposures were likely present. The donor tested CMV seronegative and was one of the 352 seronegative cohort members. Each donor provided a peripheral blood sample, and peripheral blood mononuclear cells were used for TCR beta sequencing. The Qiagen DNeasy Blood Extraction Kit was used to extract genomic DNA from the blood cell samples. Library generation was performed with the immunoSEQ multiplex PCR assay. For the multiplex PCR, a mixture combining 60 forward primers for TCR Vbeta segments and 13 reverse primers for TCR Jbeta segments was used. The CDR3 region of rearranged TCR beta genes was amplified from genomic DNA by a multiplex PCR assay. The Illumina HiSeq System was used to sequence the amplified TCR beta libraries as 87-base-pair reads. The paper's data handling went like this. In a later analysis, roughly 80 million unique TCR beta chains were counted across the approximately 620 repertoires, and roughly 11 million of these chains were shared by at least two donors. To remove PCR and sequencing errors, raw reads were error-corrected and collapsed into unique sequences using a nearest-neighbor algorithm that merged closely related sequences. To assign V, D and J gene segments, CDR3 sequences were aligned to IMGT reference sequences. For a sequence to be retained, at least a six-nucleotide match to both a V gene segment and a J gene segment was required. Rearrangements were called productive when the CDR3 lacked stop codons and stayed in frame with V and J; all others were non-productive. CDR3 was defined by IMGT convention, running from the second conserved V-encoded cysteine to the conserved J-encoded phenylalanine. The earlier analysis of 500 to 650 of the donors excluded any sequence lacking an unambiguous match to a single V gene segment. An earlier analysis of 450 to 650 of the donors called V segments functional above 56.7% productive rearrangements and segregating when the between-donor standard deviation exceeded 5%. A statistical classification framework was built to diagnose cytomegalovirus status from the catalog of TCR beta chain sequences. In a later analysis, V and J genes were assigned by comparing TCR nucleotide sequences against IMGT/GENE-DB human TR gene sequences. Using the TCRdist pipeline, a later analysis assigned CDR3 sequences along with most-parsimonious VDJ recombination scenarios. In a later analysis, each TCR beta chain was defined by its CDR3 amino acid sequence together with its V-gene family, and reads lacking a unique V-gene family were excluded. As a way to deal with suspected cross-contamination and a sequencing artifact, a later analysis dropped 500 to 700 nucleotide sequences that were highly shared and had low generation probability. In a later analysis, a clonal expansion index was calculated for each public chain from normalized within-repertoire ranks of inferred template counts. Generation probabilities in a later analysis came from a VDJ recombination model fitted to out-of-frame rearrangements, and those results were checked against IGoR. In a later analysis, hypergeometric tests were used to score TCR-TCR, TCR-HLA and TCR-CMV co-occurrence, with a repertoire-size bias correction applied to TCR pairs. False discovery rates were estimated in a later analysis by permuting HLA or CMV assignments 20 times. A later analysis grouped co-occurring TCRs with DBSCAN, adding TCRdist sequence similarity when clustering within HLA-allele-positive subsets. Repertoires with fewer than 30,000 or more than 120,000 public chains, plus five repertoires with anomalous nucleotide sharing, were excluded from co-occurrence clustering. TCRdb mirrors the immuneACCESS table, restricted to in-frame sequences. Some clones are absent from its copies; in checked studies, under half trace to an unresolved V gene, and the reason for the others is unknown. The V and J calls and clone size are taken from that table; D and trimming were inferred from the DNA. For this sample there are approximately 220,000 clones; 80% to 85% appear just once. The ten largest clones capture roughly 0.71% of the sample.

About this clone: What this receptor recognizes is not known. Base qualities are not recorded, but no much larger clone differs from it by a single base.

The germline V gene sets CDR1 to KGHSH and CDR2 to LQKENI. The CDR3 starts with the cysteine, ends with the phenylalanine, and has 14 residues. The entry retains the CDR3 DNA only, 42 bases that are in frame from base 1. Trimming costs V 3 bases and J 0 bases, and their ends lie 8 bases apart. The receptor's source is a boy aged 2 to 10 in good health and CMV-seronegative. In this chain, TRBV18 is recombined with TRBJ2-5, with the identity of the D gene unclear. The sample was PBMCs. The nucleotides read TGTGCCAGCTCACCCTCCGCGGACCAAGAGACCCAGTACTTC. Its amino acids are CASSPSADQETQYF. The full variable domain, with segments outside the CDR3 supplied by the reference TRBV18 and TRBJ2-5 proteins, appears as NAGVMQNPRHLVRRRGQEARLRCSPMKGHSHVYWYRQLPEEGLKFMVYLQKENIIDESGMPKERFSAEFPKEGPSILRIQQVVRGDSAAYFCASSPSADQETQYFGPGTRLLVL.